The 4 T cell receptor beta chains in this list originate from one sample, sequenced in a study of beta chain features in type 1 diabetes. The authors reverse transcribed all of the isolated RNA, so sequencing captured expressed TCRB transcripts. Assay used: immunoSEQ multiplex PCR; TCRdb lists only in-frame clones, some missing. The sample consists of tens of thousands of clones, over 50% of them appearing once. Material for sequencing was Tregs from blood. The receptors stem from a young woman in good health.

This CDR3 reads CASSNGGPTAYEQYF. CDR3 nucleotides: TGTGCCAGCAGTAACGGGGGACCTACGGCCTACGAGCAGTACTTC. This chain uses TRBV2 with TRBJ2-7, with D perhaps TRBD2 (6 bases). This CDR3 spans 15 amino acids. V lost 5 bases, J lost 2 bases, and 16 bases lay in between. In germline, CDR1 is SNHLY, CDR2 FYNNEI.

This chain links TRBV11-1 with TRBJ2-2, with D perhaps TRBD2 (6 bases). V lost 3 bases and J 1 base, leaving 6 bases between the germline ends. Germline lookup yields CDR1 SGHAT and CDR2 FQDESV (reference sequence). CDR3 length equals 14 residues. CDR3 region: CASSFGGNTGELFF. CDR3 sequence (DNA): TGTGCCAGCAGCTTCGGGGGGAACACCGGGGAGCTGTTTTTT.

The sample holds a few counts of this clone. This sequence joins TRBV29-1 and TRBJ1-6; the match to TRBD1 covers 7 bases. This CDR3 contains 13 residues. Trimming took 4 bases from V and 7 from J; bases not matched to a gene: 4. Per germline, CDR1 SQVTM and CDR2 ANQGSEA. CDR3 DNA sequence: TGCAGCGTTGGACAGGGTGGAAATTCACCCCTCCACTTT. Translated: CSVGQGGNSPLHF. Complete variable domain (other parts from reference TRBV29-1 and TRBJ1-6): SAVISQKPSRDICQRGTSLTIQCQVDSQVTMMFWYRQQPGQSLTLIATANQGSEATYESGFVIDKFPISRPNLTFSTLTVSNMSPEDSSIYLCSVGQGGNSPLHFGNGTRLTVT.

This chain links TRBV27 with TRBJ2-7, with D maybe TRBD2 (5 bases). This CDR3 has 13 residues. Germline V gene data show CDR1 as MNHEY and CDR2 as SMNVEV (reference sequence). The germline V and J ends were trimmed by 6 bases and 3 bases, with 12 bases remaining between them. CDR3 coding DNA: TGTGCCAGCAGCCCTATCGGGGTCTACGAGCAGTACTTC. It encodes CASSPIGVYEQYF.